One sample yielded the 29 T cell receptor beta chains listed below, sequenced in a study of PD-1 blockade in classical Hodgkin lymphoma. Patients all relapsed after autologous stem cell transplantation, and there was variation in brentuximab vedotin exposure. Profiled with immunoSEQ multiplex PCR; TCRdb holds only in-frame clones, not every one. This sample has tens of thousands of clones, with 90% found just once. Sequencing was performed on peripheral blood mononuclear cells (PBMCs), taken at baseline. These receptors were obtained from a human donor with classical Hodgkin lymphoma.

The chain is built from TRBV30 and TRBJ2-7, with D perhaps TRBD1 (7 bases). This CDR3 contains 14 residues. Trimming cost V 3 bases and J 3 bases, with 15 bases left between them. Germline V gene sequence: CDR1 GTSNPN, CDR2 SVGIG (reference sequence). Here the CDR3 reads CAWSRGAGSYEQYF. DNA for the CDR3: TGTGCCTGGAGCAGGGGGGCGGGGAGCTACGAGCAGTACTTC.

This chain links TRBV4-2 with TRBJ2-2; unclear D gene. V lost 4 bases and J lost 6, with 9 bases in between. Germline V gene lookup returns CDR1 LGHNA and CDR2 YNFKEQ. The CDR3 spans 13 residues. CDR3 in DNA: TGTGCCAGCAGCCCTAACAAGGCCGGGGAGCTGTTTTTT. It specifies CASSPNKAGELFF.

V is TRBV13 and J is TRBJ2-3; D ambiguous. Germline V gives CDR1 PRHDT, CDR2 FYEKMQ (reference sequence). This CDR3 spans 12 amino acids. V was cut by 5 bases and J by 7 bases, with 10 bases left in between. CDR3 nucleotide sequence: TGTGCCAGCAGCGCCCCCCAGAATACGCAGTATTTT. It translates to CASSAPQNTQYF.

The V call is TRBV7-9, the J call TRBJ1-1; TRBD1 is a possible D gene (5 bases). V dropped 3 bases and J dropped 8 bases, with 7 bases sitting between them. The CDR3 extends over 11 amino acids. Germline V lookup: CDR1 SEHNR, CDR2 FQNEAQ (reference sequence). CDR3 DNA sequence: TGTGCCAGCAGCTTGGCAGGGGAAGCTTTCTTT. Encoded protein: CASSLAGEAFF.

The V and J genes are TRBV10-3 and TRBJ1-5; D is perhaps TRBD1 (5 bases). V was shortened by 0 bases and J by 7 bases, with 13 bases between the two germline ends. The CDR3 length is 15 residues. CDR1 and CDR2 (germline): ENHRY, SYGVKD. CDR3 residues: CAISESGEKSQPQHF. In nucleotides, the CDR3 is TGTGCCATCAGTGAGTCAGGGGAAAAGAGCCAGCCCCAGCATTTT.

The genes are TRBV9 and TRBJ2-2; unclear D gene. This CDR3 has 12 amino acids. Germline lookup yields CDR1 SGDLS and CDR2 YYNGEE. Trimming left V 3 bases short and J 5 bases short, with 5 bases between. The CDR3 DNA reads as TGTGCCAGCAGCGGCAAAACCGGGGAGCTGTTTTTT. Translation gives CASSGKTGELFF.

Points on this clone: The germline gene is not matched at one end of the junction; a read error may be the cause. V gene TRBV18 combines with J gene TRBJ2-7, with D perhaps matching TRBD2 (5 bases). CDR3 length: 13 amino acids. The germline CDR1 and CDR2 sequences are KGHSH and LQKENI. The CDR3 sequence: CASSPGASSEQYF. The CDR3 nucleotides are TGTGCCAGCTCACCGGGAGCATCCTCCGAGCAGTACTTC.

V is TRBV5-1 and J is TRBJ1-1, with D tentatively TRBD1 (5 bases). This CDR3 has 15 amino acids. The V end was cut by 2 bases, the J end by 1 base, with 12 bases between. Germline lookup yields CDR1 SGHRS and CDR2 YFSETQ. In DNA form, the CDR3 reads TGCGCCAGCAGCTTACATCAGGGAGCGAACACTGAAGCTTTCTTT. Amino acids: CASSLHQGANTEAFF.

The rearrangement uses TRBV6-1 and TRBJ1-6; TRBD1 agrees at 9 bases. The CDR3 has 17 residues. Germline CDR1 reads MNHNS; CDR2 reads SASEGT. V shed 2 bases, J shed 9 bases, and the junction held 11 bases outside the gene matches. CDR3 residues: CASSERPTGGAGSPLHF. In nucleotides, the CDR3 is TGTGCCAGCAGTGAACGGCCCACAGGGGGCGCCGGTTCACCCCTCCACTTT.

The chain carries TRBV4-1 and TRBJ2-1, with 7 bases matching TRBD2. V was pared by 0 bases and J by 5 bases, with 10 bases of the junction left unmatched. Per the germline V gene, CDR1 is MGHRA and CDR2 is YSYEKL. There are 17 residues in the CDR3. CDR3 sequence: CASSQEPLARPDNEQFF. CDR3 DNA sequence: TGCGCCAGCAGCCAAGAGCCACTAGCGCGACCTGACAATGAGCAGTTCTTC.

This clone was counted only a few times. This rearrangement joins TRBV7-9 to TRBJ1-1; D not resolved. Germline V gives CDR1 SEHNR, CDR2 FQNEAQ (reference sequence). The CDR3 totals 12 residues. V was pared by 0 bases and J by 8 bases, with 7 bases between. The CDR3 nucleotides read TGTGCCAGCAGCTTAGCACAGATCGAAGCTTTCTTT. This codes for CASSLAQIEAFF. Full variable domain (missing parts from reference TRBV7-9 and TRBJ1-1): DTGVSQNPRHKITKRGQNVTFRCDPISEHNRLYWYRQTLGQGPEFLTYFQNEAQLEKSRLLSDRFSAERPKGSFSTLEIQRTEQGDSAMYLCASSLAQIEAFFGQGTRLTVV.

J is TRBJ2-3 and V is TRBV9; 8 bases agree with TRBD2. Losses at the gene ends were 0 bases for V and 2 bases for J; bases not matched to a gene: 5. The CDR3 has 16 amino acids. In germline, CDR1 is SGDLS, CDR2 YYNGEE. In DNA, the CDR3 is TGTGCCAGCAGCGTAGGGAGCGGGAGTATCACAGATACGCAGTATTTT. It translates to CASSVGSGSITDTQYF.

V usage is TRBV7-6 and J usage is TRBJ2-3; D is perhaps TRBD2 (6 bases). Trimming removed 1 base at V and 4 bases at J, with 9 bases between. The CDR3 runs to 14 residues. Germline V CDR1 and CDR2: SGHVS, FNYEAQ. The CDR3 loop reads CASSLGASADTQYF. DNA for the CDR3: TGTGCCAGCAGCTTAGGGGCTAGCGCAGATACGCAGTATTTT. Together with reference TRBV7-6 and TRBJ2-3, the CDR3 gives the full variable domain: GAGVSQSPRYKVTKRGQDVALRCDPISGHVSLYWYRQALGQGPEFLTYFNYEAQQDKSGLPNDRFSAERPEGSISTLTIQRTEQRDSAMYRCASSLGASADTQYFGPGTRLTVL.

This clone was counted between two and nine times. The chain is built from TRBV18 and TRBJ1-2, with unresolved D. The CDR3 consists of 13 residues. Germline CDR1 reads KGHSH; CDR2 reads LQKENI. Trimming removed 3 bases at V and 2 bases at J, with 7 bases between. The CDR3 DNA is TGTGCCAGCTCACCGGGATCGAACTATGGCTACACCTTC. It is translated as CASSPGSNYGYTF.

In its sample, this clone was seen once. V gene TRBV25-1 combines with J gene TRBJ2-1; TRBD1 matches at 9 bases. There are 15 residues in the CDR3. Germline loops: CDR1 MGHDK, CDR2 SYGVNS. The V segment lost 1 base and the J segment 6 bases; nucleotides outside the gene matches: 4. The CDR3, as DNA: TGTGCCAGCAGTGAATTGGGACAGGGAACCAATGAGCAGTTCTTC. This codes for CASSELGQGTNEQFF. Drawing the rest from reference TRBV25-1 and TRBJ2-1, the complete variable domain is EADIYQTPRYLVIGTGKKITLECSQTMGHDKMYWYQQDPGMELHLIHYSYGVNSTEKGDLSSESTVSRIRTEHFPLTLESARPSHTSQYLCASSELGQGTNEQFFGPGTRLTVL.

There are a few counts of this clone. The rearrangement links TRBV19 to TRBJ2-2; TRBD2 aligns across 7 bases. There are 14 residues in the CDR3. The V gene end was trimmed by 6 bases and the J gene end by 7 bases; junction bases not matched to a gene: 8. Germline V CDR1 and CDR2: LNHDA, SQIVND (reference sequence). CDR3 nucleotide sequence: TGTGCCAGTAGGGGCGGGGGTAGTGACGGGGAGCTGTTTTTT. Protein: CASRGGGSDGELFF.

The V gene is TRBV2, the J gene TRBJ1-5; TRBD1 agrees at 8 bases. Per germline, CDR1 SNHLY and CDR2 FYNNEI. With V trimmed by 7 bases and J by 4 bases, 6 bases remained unmatched. The CDR3 is 14 amino acids. CDR3 amino acids: CASNPQGENQPQHF. As DNA, the CDR3 is TGTGCCAGCAACCCACAGGGGGAGAATCAGCCCCAGCATTTT.

This chain links TRBV6-1 with TRBJ1-5, with D perhaps TRBD1 (6 bases). The V gene lost 2 bases and the J gene lost 3 bases, with 8 bases spanning the gap. This CDR3 has 14 amino acids. Looked up from germline, CDR1 is MNHNS and CDR2 is SASEGT. The CDR3 sequence is CASSERTDNQPQHF. CDR3 in DNA: TGTGCCAGCAGTGAAAGGACAGACAATCAGCCCCAGCATTTT.

The chain is built from TRBV7-3 and TRBJ2-3, with TRBD2 identical over 12 bases. This CDR3 spans 15 amino acids. From germline, CDR1 is SGHTA and CDR2 FQGTGA. Trimming took 4 bases from V and 7 from J; bases not matched to a gene: 6. CDR3 loop: CASSSTSGSFNTQYF. As DNA, the CDR3 is TGTGCCAGCAGCTCGACTAGCGGGAGTTTTAATACGCAGTATTTT.

The chain employs TRBV6-1 and TRBJ2-2; TRBD1 might be the D (5 bases). V shed 8 bases and J shed 5 bases, with 15 bases lying between them. This CDR3 comprises 14 residues. Germline V lookup: CDR1 MNHNS, CDR2 SASEGT. The CDR3, as DNA: TGTGCCAGCGGGCCAGGGCTCGATACCGGGGAGCTGTTTTTT. This sequence encodes CASGPGLDTGELFF.

The chain recombines TRBV5-4 with TRBJ2-1, with 12 bases identical to TRBD2. The V gene end was trimmed by 1 base and the J gene end by 5 bases; junction bases not matched to a gene: 1. This CDR3 is 15 amino acids long. Germline assignment: CDR1 SGHNT and CDR2 YYREEE (reference sequence). Here the CDR3 DNA reads TGTGCCAGCAGCTTGCGACTAGCGGGGGACAATGAGCAGTTCTTC. Encoded protein: CASSLRLAGDNEQFF.

V usage is TRBV2 and J usage is TRBJ2-2; 8 positions agree with TRBD1. V lost 7 bases and J lost 4; bases outside the gene matches: 5. Per germline, CDR1 SNHLY and CDR2 FYNNEI. This CDR3 has 14 residues. The CDR3 region is CASTPDRVTGELFF. The CDR3 DNA sequence: TGTGCCAGCACTCCGGACAGGGTCACCGGGGAGCTGTTTTTT. Supplemented by reference TRBV2 and TRBJ2-2, the full variable domain reads EPEVTQTPSHQVTQMGQEVILRCVPISNHLYFYWYRQILGQKVEFLVSFYNNEISEKSEIFDDQFSVERPDGSNFTLKIRSTKLEDSAMYFCASTPDRVTGELFFGEGSRLTVL.

The gene calls are TRBV18 and TRBJ1-3; no firm D call. V was clipped by 4 bases and J by 2 bases, with 12 bases between them. Germline values: CDR1 KGHSH, CDR2 LQKENI. The CDR3 totals 15 residues. CDR3 loop: CASSQEGGPGNTIYF. The CDR3 DNA reads as TGTGCCAGCTCACAGGAGGGTGGTCCTGGAAACACCATATATTTT.

The chain carries TRBV5-4 and TRBJ2-5; 7 positions match TRBD1. Germline V gene data show CDR1 as SGHNT and CDR2 as YYREEE (reference sequence). The CDR3 has 15 residues. V lost 4 bases to trimming and J lost 1 base; unmatched junction nucleotides: 7. DNA of the CDR3: TGTGCCAGCAGCCAGGCGAGGACAGGCCAAGAGACCCAGTACTTC. The encoded protein is CASSQARTGQETQYF.

J is TRBJ2-1 and V is TRBV21-1; the table's D call of TRBD2 was not tested on the DNA. TRBV21-1 is an annotated pseudogene. The CDR3 spans 17 residues. In nucleotides, the CDR3 is TGTGCCAGCAGCAAACCCCCTGGCGGGAGGGCCGACAATGAGCAGTTCTTC. Its protein is CASSKPPGGRADNEQFF.

This clone has just one count. The junction departs from the called germline gene at one end, perhaps through a read error. Additional DNA sequences in this sample encode the identical CDR3. V gene TRBV9 combines with J gene TRBJ2-1; 11 nucleotides agree with TRBD2. The CDR3 is 15 residues long. Looked up from germline, CDR1 is SGDLS and CDR2 is YYNGEE. CDR3 DNA sequence: TGCGCCAGCAGCCCCCGACTAGCGGGAACGAATGAGCAGTTCTTC. Translation: CASSPRLAGTNEQFF.

V gene TRBV7-8 combines with J gene TRBJ2-2; D uncertain. Deletions cut 0 bases from V and 7 bases from J, with 6 bases between. This CDR3 spans 13 amino acids. Looked up from germline, CDR1 is SGHVS and CDR2 is FQNEAQ. Written as DNA, the CDR3 is TGTGCCAGCAGCTTAGCGGCGTTCGGGGAGCTGTTTTTT. This encodes CASSLAAFGELFF.

V usage is TRBV7-9 and J usage is TRBJ2-6, with 9 nucleotides matching TRBD1. This CDR3 region has 17 residues. Trimming at V came to 1 base and at J to 3 bases, leaving 4 bases not matched to a gene. CDR1 is SEHNR, CDR2 FQNEAQ, per germline (reference sequence). CDR3 DNA: TGTGCCAGCAGCTTAGGACAGGGGGAGCGTGGGGCCAACGTCCTGACTTTC. This codes for CASSLGQGERGANVLTF.

The chain employs TRBV5-1 and TRBJ2-7; a weak D match, TRBD1 (5 bases). The germline CDR1 and CDR2 sequences are SGHRS and YFSETQ. V lost 4 bases and J lost 3, with 8 bases in between. The CDR3 sequence is 12 residues long. For the CDR3, the DNA is TGCGCCAGCAGCGTTGACAGCTACGAGCAGTACTTC. Protein sequence: CASSVDSYEQYF.